This entry concerns a single T cell receptor (beta chain). Antigen specificity is unknown. This specimen comes from a study of CD8+ T cells in alopecia areata. TCR sequencing used cDNA made by reverse transcription of extracted RNA. This table comes from immunoSEQ multiplex PCR, and its TCRdb copy is limited to in-frame clones, with some not included. This sample has fewer than 40,000 clones; about 60% occur once, and the top ten carry under 50%. Findings and caveats of the study: Resident alphabeta T cells of normal skin are also sequenced in scalp samples.

The researchers isolated CD4+ and CD8+ T cells from PBMCs by sorting. The TCR originated in a human donor with alopecia areata. The sample taken for sequencing was NKG2D-high CD8+ T cells sorted from blood.

The CDR3 DNA reads as TGTGCCAGCAGTCCCCCGGGGGCGGTCCCCTACGAGCAGTACTTC. It is translated as CASSPPGAVPYEQYF. This sequence joins TRBV27 and TRBJ2-7, with D possibly being TRBD1 or TRBD2 (6 bases each). Looked up from germline, CDR1 is MNHEY and CDR2 is SMNVEV (reference sequence). The CDR3 runs 15 residues. V was cut by 5 bases and J by 2 bases, with 16 bases left in between.